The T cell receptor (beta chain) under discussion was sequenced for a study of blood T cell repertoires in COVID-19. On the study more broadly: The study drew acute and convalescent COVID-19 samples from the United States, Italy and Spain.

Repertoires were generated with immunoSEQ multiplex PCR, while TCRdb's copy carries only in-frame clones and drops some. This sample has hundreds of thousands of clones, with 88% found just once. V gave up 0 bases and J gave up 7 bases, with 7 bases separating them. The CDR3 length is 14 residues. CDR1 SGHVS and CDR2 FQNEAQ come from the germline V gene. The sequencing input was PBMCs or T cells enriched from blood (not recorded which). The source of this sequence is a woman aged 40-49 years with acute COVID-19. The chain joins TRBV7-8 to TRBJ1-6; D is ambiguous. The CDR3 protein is CASSLADGNSPLHF. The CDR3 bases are TGTGCCAGCAGCTTAGCCGACGGGAATTCACCCCTCCACTTT. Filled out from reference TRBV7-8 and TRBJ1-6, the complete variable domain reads GAGVSQSPRYKVAKRGQDVALRCDPISGHVSLFWYQQALGQGPEFLTYFQNEAQLDKSGLPSDRFFAERPEGSVSTLKIQRTQQEDSAVYLCASSLADGNSPLHFGNGTRLTVT.